This TCR beta chain was profiled in a study of T-cell memory formation after mild COVID-19. Germline values: CDR1 SGHAT, CDR2 FQDESV (reference sequence). CDR3 size: 18 residues. The V and J ends lost 7 bases and 3 bases, in that order; junction bases with no gene match: 14. General study results and limits: Later expanders leaned toward CD4+, whereas clones contracting from day 15 to 85 were balanced CD4/CD8.

This clonotype was found a few times. What it binds is unknown. MiXCR, run by TCRdb on the 5' RACE reads, gives a single entry per CDR3 protein. Among about 410,000 distinct CDR3 sequences, roughly 18% were seen once, and the ten largest hold about 22%. This sequence joins TRBV11-1 and TRBJ2-7; 14 nucleotides align to TRBD2. Sequencing was performed on PBMCs or a T cell subset sorted from them (not recorded which). The receptor comes from a man between 18 and 29 years old who had mild COVID-19 (a few samples of this study predate the infection). Cell type and time point are not known. As DNA, the CDR3 is TGTGCCAGCACGCGACCGGGACTAGCGGGGGCCCCTCTCTACGAGCAGTACTTC. As protein: CASTRPGLAGAPLYEQYF. The entire variable domain, with the rest obtained from reference TRBV11-1 and TRBJ2-7, is as follows: EAEVAQSPRYKITEKSQAVAFWCDPISGHATLYWYRQILGQGPELLVQFQDESVVDDSQLPKDRFSAERLKGVDSTLKIQPAELGDSAMYLCASTRPGLAGAPLYEQYFGPGTRLTVT.